This T cell receptor beta chain was recorded in a study of shared T cell receptors in the human thymus. Clones were read by immunoSEQ multiplex PCR, and TCRdb kept only the in-frame ones, dropping some. Of tens of thousands of clones detected, 90% to 95% appear once; the ten largest clones hold roughly 0.033%. The CDR3 totals 15 residues. The germline V gene encodes CDR1 MNHNS and CDR2 SASEGT. The V segment lost 1 base and the J segment 8 bases; nucleotides outside the gene matches: 3. This chain uses TRBV6-1 with TRBJ1-6; 9 nucleotides align to TRBD1. The sequenced sample was thymocytes. This TCR derives from a human donor. The CDR3 loop is CASSEVGTGYSPLHF. DNA for the CDR3: TGTGCCAGCAGTGAAGTGGGGACAGGGTATTCACCCCTCCACTTT.